These 28 T cell receptor beta chains originate from one sample sequenced in a study of blood T cell repertoires in COVID-19. The method was immunoSEQ multiplex PCR; TCRdb's version includes in-frame clones alone and lacks a portion of them. The data show about 250,000 clones, about 91% seen once. The sequenced material came from peripheral blood. These receptors all come from a woman aged 30 to 39 with COVID-19, enrolled during active disease.

The chain combines TRBV7-9 with TRBJ2-6; 12 bases match TRBD1. The CDR3 extends over 17 amino acids. The germline gives CDR1 SEHNR, CDR2 FQNEAQ (reference sequence). The junction had 6 bases not matched to a gene; V was cut back by 5 bases and J by 4 bases. The CDR3, as DNA: TGTGCCAGCAGCCAGGGACAGGGGGCTCTAGGGGCCAACGTCCTGACTTTC. This sequence encodes CASSQGQGALGANVLTF.

The rearrangement links TRBV6-5 to TRBJ2-3; D not certain. This CDR3 is built from 13 residues. Germline values: CDR1 MNHEY, CDR2 SVGAGI. V lost 4 bases and J lost 2, with 7 bases in between. Written as DNA, the CDR3 is TGTGCCAGCAGTTCGCTATACACAGATACGCAGTATTTT. It translates to CASSSLYTDTQYF.

The CDR3 sequence: CASTQLMTRGRRGTGELFF. The DNA of the CDR3 is TGTGCCAGCACCCAGCTTATGACCAGGGGGCGCCGGGGCACCGGGGAGCTGTTTTTT. The rearrangement joins TRBV7-8 to TRBJ2-2; 8 positions agree with TRBD1. The CDR3 runs to 19 residues. After removal of 7 bases from V and 4 bases from J, the junction contained 20 bases not matched to a gene. Germline V gene lookup returns CDR1 SGHVS and CDR2 FQNEAQ. The entire variable domain, with the rest obtained from reference TRBV7-8 and TRBJ2-2, is as follows: GAGVSQSPRYKVAKRGQDVALRCDPISGHVSLFWYQQALGQGPEFLTYFQNEAQLDKSGLPSDRFFAERPEGSVSTLKIQRTQQEDSAVYLCASTQLMTRGRRGTGELFFGEGSRLTVL.

The gene calls are TRBV7-2 and TRBJ1-2; D is unclear. Per the germline V gene, CDR1 is SGHTA and CDR2 is FQGNSA. The CDR3 is made up of 15 amino acids. The germline V and J ends were trimmed by 4 bases and 4 bases, with 16 bases remaining between them. The CDR3 loop reads CASSSRWNTGYGYTF. The CDR3 region has the DNA TGTGCCAGCAGCTCCCGGTGGAACACGGGCTATGGCTACACCTTC. The full variable domain, rest sourced from reference TRBV7-2 and TRBJ1-2, is GAGVSQSPSNKVTEKGKDVELRCDPISGHTALYWYRQSLGQGLEFLIYFQGNSAPDKSGLPSDRFSAERTGGSVSTLTIQRTQQEDSAVYLCASSSRWNTGYGYTFGSGTRLTVV.

This sequence joins TRBV10-1 and TRBJ2-3; 14 nucleotides match TRBD2. CDR1 and CDR2 from the germline V gene are WNHNN and SYGVQD (reference sequence). Trimming cost V 5 bases and J 4 bases; bases outside gene matches: 5. The CDR3 is 16 residues long. The CDR3 DNA reads as TGCGCCAGCAGTCCTGGACTAGCGGGGGGATCAGATACGCAGTATTTT. Residues: CASSPGLAGGSDTQYF.

The chain employs TRBV11-2 and TRBJ1-5, with D hard to call. The germline V gene encodes CDR1 SGHAT and CDR2 FQNNGV. The CDR3 length is 14 residues. Trimming left V 1 base short and J 5 bases short, with 9 bases between. CDR3 in DNA: TGTGCCAGCAGCTTAGCAGGAGGGCATCAGCCCCAGCATTTT. It is translated as CASSLAGGHQPQHF.

This chain connects TRBV28 to TRBJ2-5; 10 nucleotides agree with TRBD2. CDR1 and CDR2 from the germline V gene are MDHEN and SYDVKM. This CDR3 region has 14 residues. V dropped 7 bases and J dropped 2; count of bases not matched to a gene: 4. The CDR3 reads CASTPLAGQETQYF. CDR3 sequence (DNA): TGTGCCAGCACCCCACTAGCGGGGCAAGAGACCCAGTACTTC.

This clone showed up just once. The genes are TRBV25-1 and TRBJ2-3, with 15 bases that match TRBD2. The CDR3 is made up of 18 amino acids. Germline lookup yields CDR1 MGHDK and CDR2 SYGVNS. The V segment lost 4 bases and the J segment 5 bases; nucleotides outside the gene matches: 10. CDR3 sequence reads: CASSGTSGRATDQDTQYF. CDR3 bases: TGTGCCAGCAGTGGGACTAGCGGGAGGGCCACAGACCAAGATACGCAGTATTTT.

The genes are TRBV11-3 and TRBJ2-1; no clear D gene. Trimming stripped 0 bases from V and 0 bases from J, with 3 bases between. Germline CDR1 SGHNT, CDR2 YENEEA. The CDR3 has 14 residues. CDR3 in DNA: TGTGCCAGCAGCTTAGACGGCTCCTACAATGAGCAGTTCTTC. This gives the protein CASSLDGSYNEQFF.

The chain couples TRBV28 to TRBJ2-7; 8 nucleotides agree with TRBD2. Germline loops: CDR1 MDHEN, CDR2 SYDVKM. With V trimmed by 6 bases and J by 2 bases, 3 bases remained unmatched. CDR3 length equals 13 residues. As DNA, the CDR3 is TGTGCCAGCAGCCGGACTAGCCCCTACGAGCAGTACTTC. This sequence encodes CASSRTSPYEQYF.

The rearrangement joins TRBV4-1 to TRBJ2-5; maybe TRBD2 (6 bases). Per germline, CDR1 MGHRA and CDR2 YSYEKL. The CDR3 length is 18 residues. V dropped 0 bases and J dropped 5 bases, with 22 bases sitting between them. The CDR3 protein is CASSQDSSGPGRRETQYF. As DNA, the CDR3 is TGCGCCAGCAGCCAAGATAGTTCGGGGCCGGGGAGGAGGGAGACCCAGTACTTC.

The V call is TRBV6-5, the J call TRBJ2-7, with a weak D call TRBD1 (6 bases). Germline-derived CDR1 and CDR2 are MNHEY and SVGAGI. Between the trimmed V and J ends, which lost 8 bases and 7 bases, there was a span of 18 bases. The CDR3 contains 13 residues. CDR3 sequence reads: CASRNRDIREQYV. DNA of the CDR3: TGTGCCAGCCGGAACCGGGACATCCGAGAGCAGTACGTC.

V and J are TRBV2 and TRBJ1-2; D gene uncertain. The CDR3 runs to 14 residues. CDR1 is SNHLY, CDR2 FYNNEI, per germline. V lost 7 bases and J lost 6, with 18 bases in between. The CDR3 is CASTEGPGYHGYTF. The CDR3 nucleotides read TGTGCCAGCACCGAGGGTCCGGGGTACCATGGCTACACCTTC.

The chain links TRBV4-3 to TRBJ2-5, with TRBD2 matching over 13 bases. V dropped 6 bases and J dropped 5; count of bases not matched to a gene: 6. The CDR3 sequence is 15 residues long. Per the germline V gene, CDR1 is LGHNA and CDR2 is YSLEER. The CDR3 region has the DNA TGCGCCAGCAGTCCCGGGACTAGCGGGGAGGAGACCCAGTACTTC. It is translated as CASSPGTSGEETQYF.

The CDR3 region has the DNA TGTGCCAGCGGTCGAGGCAGCCCCGAAGAGACCCAGTACTTC. Translation gives CASGRGSPEETQYF. The rearrangement joins TRBV2 to TRBJ2-5, with no clear D. Germline values: CDR1 SNHLY, CDR2 FYNNEI. CDR3 size: 14 residues. V lost 8 bases to trimming and J lost 3 bases, with 16 bases between them.

The chain uses TRBV7-8 and TRBJ2-7; 8 positions match TRBD1. The CDR3 is 14 amino acids. The V gene's germline CDR1 is SGHVS and CDR2 FQNEAQ. V lost 0 bases, J lost 5 bases, and 3 bases stayed unmatched. The CDR3 sequence is CASSLAGRGHEQYF. CDR3 DNA: TGTGCCAGCAGCTTAGCAGGCAGGGGGCACGAGCAGTACTTC.

The V and J genes are TRBV15 and TRBJ1-1, with TRBD1 matching over 7 bases. The CDR3 consists of 16 residues. Germline loops: CDR1 LNHNV, CDR2 YYDKDF (reference sequence). V lost 0 bases and J lost 2; bases outside the gene matches: 6. This CDR3 reads CATSRDRGTDNTEAFF. The CDR3, as DNA: TGTGCCACCAGCAGAGATCGGGGGACAGATAACACTGAAGCTTTCTTT.

The J gene is TRBJ1-2, the V gene TRBV6-5; maybe TRBD1 (5 bases). Trimming removed 0 bases at V and 4 bases at J, with 12 bases between. The CDR3 is 15 amino acids. Germline V lookup: CDR1 MNHEY, CDR2 SVGAGI. Here the CDR3 reads CASSYSTASPYGYTF. CDR3 in DNA: TGTGCCAGCAGTTACTCGACAGCAAGCCCCTATGGCTACACCTTC.

The chain employs TRBV19 and TRBJ2-1; 8 bases agree with TRBD2. This CDR3 contains 12 residues. Unmatched junction bases numbered 8, after V lost 3 bases and J lost 16 bases. From germline, CDR1 is LNHDA and CDR2 SQIVND (reference sequence). The CDR3 nucleotides are TGTGCCAGTAGTATTGTAGCGGGGCCTCATTTCTTC. This encodes CASSIVAGPHFF.

The V call is TRBV7-2, the J call TRBJ2-1; 11 nucleotides line up with TRBD2. CDR1 and CDR2 from the germline V gene are SGHTA and FQGNSA. Trimming at V came to 5 bases and at J to 3 bases, leaving 3 bases not matched to a gene. This CDR3 is 15 amino acids long. The DNA of the CDR3 is TGTGCCAGCAGCCCCGGGACTAGCGGCTACAATGAGCAGTTCTTC. Translation gives CASSPGTSGYNEQFF.

The chain recombines TRBV4-1 with TRBJ1-1, with D maybe TRBD1 (5 bases). V shed 4 bases and J shed 6 bases, with 15 bases lying between them. This CDR3 comprises 14 residues. Per the germline V gene, CDR1 is MGHRA and CDR2 is YSYEKL. This CDR3 reads CASSRTREGSEAFF. CDR3 sequence (DNA): TGCGCCAGCAGCCGCACCAGGGAAGGGTCTGAAGCTTTCTTT.

J is TRBJ2-1 and V is TRBV2; D remains ambiguous. V dropped 2 bases and J dropped 9 bases, with 5 bases sitting between them. The germline V gene has CDR1 SNHLY and CDR2 FYNNEI. The CDR3 contains 11 residues. CDR3 region: CASSEWSEQFF. In DNA, the CDR3 is TGTGCCAGCAGTGAATGGAGTGAGCAGTTCTTC. The whole variable domain, filled in from reference TRBV2 and TRBJ2-1, reads EPEVTQTPSHQVTQMGQEVILRCVPISNHLYFYWYRQILGQKVEFLVSFYNNEISEKSEIFDDQFSVERPDGSNFTLKIRSTKLEDSAMYFCASSEWSEQFFGPGTRLTVL.

The rearrangement links TRBV6-5 to TRBJ2-3; 7 bases agree with TRBD2. There are 13 residues in the CDR3. The germline gives CDR1 MNHEY, CDR2 SVGAGI. The J segment lost 4 bases and the V segment lost 6 bases, leaving 4 bases of the junction unmatched. The CDR3 here is CASRRGNPDTQYF. CDR3 bases: TGTGCCAGCAGGCGGGGGAACCCAGATACGCAGTATTTT.

The V and J genes are TRBV7-9 and TRBJ2-3, with 11 bases lining up with TRBD2. Germline values: CDR1 SEHNR, CDR2 FQNEAQ (reference sequence). With V trimmed by 0 bases and J by 2 bases, 1 base remained unmatched. The CDR3 length is 16 residues. DNA for the CDR3: TGTGCCAGCAGCTTAGCTAGCGGGAGGGCCACAGATACGCAGTATTTT. It codes for CASSLASGRATDTQYF.

This clone appeared once. This specimen includes other DNA sequences encoding the same CDR3. This chain uses TRBV12-3 or TRBV12-4 with TRBJ1-1; the D gene is possibly TRBD1 (6 bases). Between the trimmed V and J ends, which lost 3 bases and 4 bases, there was a span of 9 bases. The CDR3 sequence is 13 residues long. The CDR3 reads CASSLGGGTEAFF. The CDR3 nucleotides are TGTGCCAGCAGTTTGGGAGGGGGCACTGAAGCTTTCTTT.

The J gene is TRBJ2-7, the V gene TRBV15; TRBD1 matches 7 bases. Trimming took 0 bases from V and 2 from J; bases not matched to a gene: 1. This CDR3 region has 14 residues. Per the germline V gene, CDR1 is LNHNV and CDR2 is YYDKDF (reference sequence). CDR3 sequence: CATSRDQGAYEQYF. Written as DNA, the CDR3 is TGTGCCACCAGCAGAGATCAGGGGGCCTACGAGCAGTACTTC.

This clone was observed once. V gene TRBV28 combines with J gene TRBJ2-3; 8 bases are a match to TRBD2. Germline CDR1 MDHEN, CDR2 SYDVKM. V trimming: 2 bases; J trimming: 3 bases; junction bases outside the gene matches: 4. The CDR3 has 15 amino acids. The DNA of the CDR3 is TGTGCCAGCAGTTTAGGGACTAGGGGGACAGATACGCAGTATTTT. This translates into CASSLGTRGTDTQYF. The full variable domain, in which reference TRBV28 and TRBJ2-3 provide the parts outside the CDR3, is DVKVTQSSRYLVKRTGEKVFLECVQDMDHENMFWYRQDPGLGLRLIYFSYDVKMKEKGDIPEGYSVSREKKERFSLILESASTNQTSMYLCASSLGTRGTDTQYFGPGTRLTVL.

This sequence joins TRBV10-3 and TRBJ1-1; TRBD1 matches at 8 bases. The germline gives CDR1 ENHRY, CDR2 SYGVKD. This CDR3 comprises 14 residues. V dropped 6 bases and J dropped 5; count of bases not matched to a gene: 8. The CDR3 loop reads CAIRTRTGNTEAFF. In DNA form, the CDR3 reads TGTGCCATCAGAACTCGGACAGGGAATACTGAAGCTTTCTTT.